This TCR beta chain was recorded in a study of CD4 and CD8 cells across lung adenocarcinoma regions. TCRdb redid the calling of the PCR reads with MiXCR, one entry per CDR3 protein. The data show 20,000 to 25,000 distinct CDR3 sequences, about 50% seen once. Donors had localized lung adenocarcinoma, a non-small cell lung cancer. The receptor was isolated from a female donor with lung adenocarcinoma. The CD4 and CD8 labels of this study may be unreliable. Sequenced: CD8+ T cells from the center of a lung tumor.

The chain's CDR3 is CAGSLSRDQETQYF. In DNA form, the CDR3 reads TGTGCGGGCAGTTTGAGCCGAGACCAAGAGACGCAGTATTTT. The rearrangement links TRBV27 to TRBJ2-3; no reliable D call. This CDR3 has 14 amino acids. From germline, CDR1 is MNHEY and CDR2 SMNVEV (reference sequence).